These 19 T cell receptor beta chains were sequenced from one sample in a study of T cells in Graves' hyperthyroidism and ophthalmopathy. The TCR beta CDR3 regions underwent amplification using RNA transcripts as the source. The TCR CDR3 first-round RT-PCR relied on the HTBI primer set. TCRdb recomputed calls from the multiplex PCR reads with MiXCR, one row per CDR3 protein. Altogether 390,000 or so distinct CDR3 sequences are present, roughly 15% being singletons, with the ten largest covering 13%. Sequencing was carried out using blood. The receptors shown here come from a man between 18 and 35 years old with Graves' ophthalmopathy.

The chain recombines TRBV27 with TRBJ1-1; D unclear. The ends were cut back, 7 bases at V and 0 bases at J, with 9 bases in the middle. Germline assignment: CDR1 MNHEY and CDR2 SMNVEV (reference sequence). This CDR3 contains 13 residues. The CDR3 nucleotides read TGTGCCAGCAAGGGAGGCATGAACACTGAAGCTTTCTTT. The encoded protein is CASKGGMNTEAFF.

This clonotype was recorded at least ten times. The CDR3 nucleotides read TGTGCCATCAGGGGCGGCTCCTACGAGCAGTACTTC. Residues: CAIRGGSYEQYF. This chain joins TRBV10-3 and TRBJ2-7; D remains ambiguous. Germline CDR1 is ENHRY and CDR2 is SYGVKD. CDR3 length: 12 residues. The V and J ends lost 6 bases and 0 bases respectively, with 6 bases between them.

Concerning this clonotype: The junction differs from germline at one of its ends, possibly a read error. The V and J genes are TRBV9 and TRBJ2-2, with D perhaps TRBD1 (6 bases). Germline V gives CDR1 SGDLS, CDR2 YYNGEE. The CDR3 loop spans 16 amino acids. The CDR3 loop reads CAGSVSGTTNTGELFF. The CDR3 DNA sequence: TGTGCCGGCAGCGTATCGGGGACAACGAACACCGGGGAGCTGTTTTTT.

This clonotype was picked up many times. J is TRBJ2-3 and V is TRBV7-9; maybe TRBD1 (6 bases). The CDR3 runs 13 residues. Germline values: CDR1 SEHNR, CDR2 FQNEAQ (reference sequence). The V end was cut by 5 bases, the J end by 4 bases, with 10 bases between. The CDR3 loop is CASSDRTPDTQYF. The DNA for the CDR3 is TGTGCCAGCAGCGACAGGACACCAGATACGCAGTATTTT.

Ten or more counts support this clonotype. CDR3 DNA: TGTGCCAGCAGCTGGGCGGGGGTCAACAATGAGCAGTTCTTC. Translating gives CASSWAGVNNEQFF. The rearrangement uses TRBV7-8 and TRBJ2-1, with 7 bases that match TRBD2. This CDR3 contains 14 residues. V lost 4 bases to trimming and J lost 5 bases; unmatched junction nucleotides: 5. Germline V gives CDR1 SGHVS, CDR2 FQNEAQ.

The table lists this clonotype with a few counts. This chain joins TRBV10-3 and TRBJ2-3, with 7 nucleotides matching TRBD1. The CDR3 spans 14 residues. V lost 6 bases, J lost 2 bases, and 5 bases stayed unmatched. CDR1 ENHRY and CDR2 SYGVKD come from the germline V gene. The DNA for the CDR3 is TGTGCCATCAGCAAGGGACAGACCACAGATACGCAGTATTTT. This sequence encodes CAISKGQTTDTQYF.

This sequence joins TRBV29-1 and TRBJ2-1; 8 positions match TRBD1. The ends lost 1 base at V and 4 bases at J; junction bases unmatched: 9. This CDR3 is built from 16 residues. CDR1 is SQVTM, CDR2 ANQGSEA, per germline. CDR3 in amino acids: CSVEARGRGPYNEQFF. DNA for the CDR3: TGCAGCGTTGAAGCCCGGGGCAGGGGGCCATACAATGAGCAGTTCTTC.

V usage is TRBV7-9 and J usage is TRBJ2-4; the D is unclear. This CDR3 is 11 amino acids long. Trimming removed 2 bases at V and 9 bases at J, with 5 bases between. The germline V gene has CDR1 SEHNR and CDR2 FQNEAQ (reference sequence). CDR3 bases: TGTGCCAGCAGCTTAAATAGCATTCAGTACTTC. Translation gives CASSLNSIQYF.

This clonotype was recorded many times. The chain combines TRBV10-3 with TRBJ2-7; maybe TRBD1 (6 bases). V was cut by 7 bases and J by 2 bases, with 15 bases left in between. Germline CDR1 is ENHRY and CDR2 is SYGVKD. This CDR3 region has 14 residues. The CDR3 protein is CAINGDRKTYEQYF. CDR3 nucleotide sequence: TGTGCCATCAATGGAGACAGGAAGACCTACGAGCAGTACTTC.

The chain has TRBV4-1 and TRBJ2-1; D gene ambiguous. The CDR3 consists of 16 residues. Germline CDR1 is MGHRA and CDR2 is YSYEKL. V shed 1 base and J shed 9 bases, with 19 bases lying between them. The CDR3 sequence is CASSQGIGPPASEQFF. In DNA form, the CDR3 reads TGCGCCAGCAGCCAAGGTATAGGTCCACCGGCCAGTGAGCAGTTCTTC.

This clonotype occurred a few times. The V call is TRBV6-1, the J call TRBJ1-2; D gene ambiguous. Trimming stripped 0 bases from V and 1 base from J, with 6 bases between. In germline, CDR1 is MNHNS, CDR2 SASEGT. CDR3 size: 14 residues. In DNA form, the CDR3 reads TGTGCCAGCAGTGAAGCTGCAGTTAACTATGGCTACACCTTC. This sequence encodes CASSEAAVNYGYTF.

The rearrangement links TRBV2 to TRBJ1-3; D possibly corresponds to TRBD1 (5 bases). Germline V CDR1 and CDR2: SNHLY, FYNNEI. V was shortened by 4 bases and J by 0 bases, with 13 bases between the two germline ends. The CDR3 loop spans 16 amino acids. The CDR3 nucleotides read TGTGCCAGCAGTGGCCACCGGGGGACCTCTGGAAACACCATATATTTT. Translating it yields CASSGHRGTSGNTIYF.

This clonotype appeared many times. The chain uses TRBV12-5 and TRBJ1-2; 7 nucleotides agree with TRBD1. Trimming took 0 bases from V and 8 from J; bases not matched to a gene: 9. The germline V gene encodes CDR1 LGHNT and CDR2 FRNRAP. The CDR3 is made up of 15 amino acids. The CDR3: CASGLVGGRIYGYTF. In DNA form, the CDR3 reads TGTGCTAGTGGTTTGGTAGGGGGCAGGATCTACGGCTACACCTTC.

This chain joins TRBV7-9 and TRBJ1-5; D gene uncertain. This CDR3 has 13 amino acids. Trimming took off 2 bases at V and 7 bases at J, with 9 bases between the two ends. Germline CDR1 and CDR2: SEHNR and FQNEAQ (reference sequence). The CDR3 spells CASSLTSGQPQHF. CDR3 nucleotides: TGTGCCAGCAGCTTAACGTCGGGGCAGCCCCAGCATTTT.

This clonotype was observed a few times. The chain links TRBV2 to TRBJ1-6; 7 bases fit TRBD1. The germline V gene encodes CDR1 SNHLY and CDR2 FYNNEI. V was pared by 4 bases and J by 9 bases, with 9 bases of the junction left unmatched. The CDR3 is 15 amino acids. The DNA of the CDR3 is TGTGCCAGCAGTGTTTCAGGGACAGTGGGTTCACCCCTCCACTTT. Its translation is CASSVSGTVGSPLHF.

Turning to this clonotype: One base away lies a much larger clone, so this may be a sequencing read error. The V call is TRBV7-9, the J call TRBJ2-1; tentatively, D is TRBD1 or TRBD2 (6 bases each). This CDR3 comprises 16 residues. CDR1 and CDR2 from the germline V gene are SEHNR and FQNEAQ (reference sequence). Trimming shortened V by 5 bases and J by 0 bases, and 14 bases separated the two germline ends. CDR3 amino acids: CASSLLARGSYNEQFF. The CDR3 region has the DNA TGTGCCAGCAGCCTACTAGCCAGGGGCTCCTACAATGAGCAGTTCTTC.

This clonotype was seen ten or more times. The chain employs TRBV2 and TRBJ1-2, with no clear D. Germline-derived CDR1 and CDR2 are SNHLY and FYNNEI. The CDR3 has 13 residues. Between the trimmed V and J ends, which lost 3 bases and 0 bases, there was a span of 5 bases. CDR3 amino acids: CASSDWTNYGYTF. Here the CDR3 DNA reads TGTGCCAGCAGTGACTGGACTAACTATGGCTACACCTTC.

This clonotype showed up many times. The chain uses TRBV5-6 and TRBJ2-7; D is undetermined. Looked up from germline, CDR1 is SGHDT and CDR2 is YYEEEE. The length of the CDR3 is 14 residues. V lost 0 bases to trimming and J lost 2 bases, with 9 bases between them. The CDR3 coding sequence is TGTGCCAGCAGCTTGGGTGGGTCCACCTACGAGCAGTACTTC. Translation gives CASSLGGSTYEQYF.

This clonotype was seen more than once but under ten times. The chain recombines TRBV4-2 with TRBJ2-2, with TRBD2 matching over 7 bases. CDR3 length: 17 residues. Germline V gene lookup returns CDR1 LGHNA and CDR2 YNFKEQ. The V gene end was trimmed by 3 bases and the J gene end by 5 bases; junction bases not matched to a gene: 12. CDR3 protein: CASSHLGGAGDTGELFF. In DNA form, the CDR3 reads TGTGCCAGCAGCCACCTCGGGGGTGCGGGAGATACCGGGGAGCTGTTTTTT.